Described below is a single T cell receptor beta chain sequence and its context. Its antigen is currently not known. No much larger clonotype is one base removed from it; base qualities were not supplied. The sample originates from a study of CD8 T cells in Susac syndrome (dated by TCRdb to 2018 to 2020). As for the study more broadly: The study used repertoire sequencing to test whether antigen drove CD8+ T cell activation and differentiation in Susac syndrome. The study compared CD8+ T cell repertoire clonality among 12 healthy donors, around 14 Susac syndrome patients and about 16 multiple sclerosis patients.

RNA was extracted using the RNeasy kit, and about 0.5 to 1 ug of the RNA was reverse transcribed with random hexamers. TCR beta CDR3 regions were amplified with the immunoSEQ multiplex PCR assay covering 54 Vbeta and 13 Jbeta segments. PCR amplification bias was corrected by using a synthetic template baseline for primer optimization and computational correction. The paper's data handling went like this. Reads were assigned to V, D and J genes according to IMGT and analyzed in immunoSEQ Analyzer, with only productive sequences retained. Clonality was calculated as one minus the Shannon entropy normalized by log2 of the number of productive unique sequences. For each patient and control, public and private clones were evaluated within the 100 most prevalent clones. Clones were defined as Susac-specific if absent from the healthy and MS cohorts, from around 1,000 published viral clones and from other ImmuneACCESS disease sequences. Through fastp at Q25 and MiXCR, TCRdb rebuilt clones from the public reads, retaining in-frame beta chains. Each entry is one CDR3 protein sequence, shown with its most common DNA and genes. The V and J calls shown here were made by TCRdb, not taken from the authors' results. This sample lists about 430,000 distinct CDR3 sequences; more than 80% were detected once. The ten top clones hold about 0.12% of the sample.

Trimming removed 3 bases from V and 7 bases from J, leaving 6 bases between the germline ends. The CDR3 numbers 12 residues from cysteine through phenylalanine. The retained sequence is limited to the CDR3, 36 bases, with the frame set at the first base. Peripheral blood CD8+ and CD4+ T cells from healthy donors, Susac syndrome patients and multiple sclerosis patients were profiled using high-throughput TCR beta sequencing. Multiple sclerosis controls were treatment-naive patients with stable or active relapsing-remitting disease fulfilling revised McDonald criteria. Bulk CD8+ and CD4+ T cells were purified by magnetic negative isolation, whereas CD8+ TEMRA cells were enriched by FACS. Blood was collected in EDTA tubes and processed within 24 hours, with PBMCs isolated through density gradient centrifugation. PBMCs destined for TCR sequencing were cryopreserved in liquid nitrogen and later thawed in a 37 °C water bath. Purity of sorted or isolated CD4+, CD8+ and CD8+ TEMRA cells was at least 90%.

Results and caveats for the whole study, not just this receptor: The TCR sequencing and HLA analysis was acknowledged to have included a relatively small number of individuals.

Sequencing was carried out using CD8+ T cells from PBMCs. This clonotype was sampled from a human donor with multiple sclerosis. In this chain, TRBV12-3 or TRBV12-4 is recombined with TRBJ2-2; the D gene assignment is ambiguous. The CDR3 in this case is CASSFADGELFF. Here is the DNA: TGTGCCAGCAGTTTCGCTGACGGGGAGCTGTTTTTT.